Listed below are T cell receptor beta chains from one sample, sequenced in a study of blood T cell repertoires in COVID-19. Clones were read by immunoSEQ multiplex PCR, and TCRdb kept only the in-frame ones, dropping some. The repertoire holds roughly 60,000 clones, with around 83% as singletons. Sequenced sample: peripheral blood. These receptors were collected from a woman aged 55-69 years with acute or convalescent COVID-19. Each CDR3 is given with its conserved first and last residue. The D gene is left open where the match is weak. Rows may omit the clone size; those that give it use once, few, many or a size class.

D gene: -
J gene: TRBJ1-6
clone size: -
V gene: TRBV23-1
CDR3 DNA: TGCGCCAGCAGTCAGGGGCGCGGGATGATTTCACCCCTCCACTTT
CDR3 protein: CASSQGRGMISPLHF

D gene: -
J gene: TRBJ2-6
clone size: -
V gene: TRBV11-3
CDR3 DNA: TGTGCCAGCAGCTTAGGTACAGGGCGATCAGGGGCCAACGTCCTGACTTTC
CDR3 protein: CASSLGTGRSGANVLTF

D gene: -
J gene: TRBJ1-2
clone size: -
V gene: TRBV27
CDR3 DNA: TGTGCCAGCAGTCCGACAGAGAACTATGGCTACACCTTC
CDR3 protein: CASSPTENYGYTF

D gene: -
J gene: TRBJ1-5
clone size: -
V gene: TRBV3-1/TRBV3-2
CDR3 DNA: TGTGCCAGCAGCCCCGGGACACTTAGCAATCAGCCCCAGCATTTT
CDR3 protein: CASSPGTLSNQPQHF

D gene: TRBD1
J gene: TRBJ2-2
clone size: -
V gene: TRBV2
CDR3 DNA: TGTGCCAGCAGCCCCAGGGGGCCGGCCGGGGAGCTGTTTTTT
CDR3 protein: CASSPRGPAGELFF

D gene: TRBD2
J gene: TRBJ2-2
clone size: -
V gene: TRBV15
CDR3 DNA: TGTGCCACCAGCAGAGTCAGCGGGGGGTTCACCGGGGAGCTGTTTTTT
CDR3 protein: CATSRVSGGFTGELFF

D gene: TRBD1
J gene: TRBJ1-2
clone size: -
V gene: TRBV24-1
CDR3 DNA: TGTGCCACCAGCAAAACAGGGGGCTTAGGCTACACCTTC
CDR3 protein: CATSKTGGLGYTF

D gene: -
J gene: TRBJ1-2
clone size: -
V gene: TRBV10-2
CDR3 DNA: TGCGCCAGCACCCCCCGTAGGGGGACCGATGGCTACACCTTC
CDR3 protein: CASTPRRGTDGYTF

D gene: TRBD1
J gene: TRBJ1-4
clone size: -
V gene: TRBV11-2
CDR3 DNA: TGTGCCAGCAGCTTTCAGGGGGCAGGTGAAAAACTGTTTTTT
CDR3 protein: CASSFQGAGEKLFF

D gene: TRBD1
J gene: TRBJ1-5
clone size: -
V gene: TRBV7-8
CDR3 DNA: TGTGCCAGCAGCTTAGTAGGGACAGGGGGCAATCAGCCCCAGCATTTT
CDR3 protein: CASSLVGTGGNQPQHF

D gene: TRBD2
J gene: TRBJ2-1
clone size: few
V gene: TRBV10-3
CDR3 DNA: TGTGCCATCAGTGCAAGGGCGGTAGCGGGGGGTTGGGGTGAGCAGTTCTTC
CDR3 protein: CAISARAVAGGWGEQFF

D gene: TRBD1
J gene: TRBJ1-3
clone size: -
V gene: TRBV5-1
CDR3 DNA: TGCGCCAGCAGCCAGACAGGGAACTCTGGAAACACCATATATTTT
CDR3 protein: CASSQTGNSGNTIYF

D gene: -
J gene: TRBJ1-1
clone size: -
V gene: TRBV19
CDR3 DNA: TGTGCCAGTAGCTCGAGAGGGTTGAACACTGAAGCTTTCTTT
CDR3 protein: CASSSRGLNTEAFF

D gene: -
J gene: TRBJ2-5
clone size: once
V gene: TRBV5-1
CDR3 DNA: TGCGCCAGCAGCTCGGAGGGGCTTGGAGAGACCCAGTACTTC
CDR3 protein: CASSSEGLGETQYF

D gene: -
J gene: TRBJ2-3
clone size: -
V gene: TRBV18
CDR3 DNA: TGTGCCAGCTCACCCTCGGGGCGCGGGGCAGATACGCAGTATTTT
CDR3 protein: CASSPSGRGADTQYF

D gene: -
J gene: TRBJ2-5
clone size: once
V gene: TRBV5-4
CDR3 DNA: TGTGCCAGCAGCTTTACCGGCCGGGGGCAAGAGACCCAGTACTTC
CDR3 protein: CASSFTGRGQETQYF

D gene: -
J gene: TRBJ2-2
clone size: -
V gene: TRBV4-1
CDR3 DNA: TGCGCCAGCAGCCAAGAGGCCGTCCCCGGGGAGCTGTTTTTT
CDR3 protein: CASSQEAVPGELFF

D gene: TRBD1
J gene: TRBJ1-6
clone size: -
V gene: TRBV6-5
CDR3 DNA: TGTGCCAGCAACAGGGGTAATTCACCCCTCCACTTT
CDR3 protein: CASNRGNSPLHF

D gene: -
J gene: TRBJ2-2
clone size: -
V gene: TRBV20-1
CDR3 DNA: TGCAGTGCTAGTGATTTTAGATTCGCCGGGGAGCTGTTTTTT
CDR3 protein: CSASDFRFAGELFF

D gene: TRBD1
J gene: TRBJ2-7
clone size: -
V gene: TRBV24-1
CDR3 DNA: TGTGCCACCAGTGATAATGCCGGACAGGGGGCGCGATACGAGCAGTACTTC
CDR3 protein: CATSDNAGQGARYEQYF

D gene: TRBD1
J gene: TRBJ1-1
clone size: -
V gene: TRBV2
CDR3 DNA: TGTGCCAGCAGACAGGGGTACACTGAAGCTTTCTTT
CDR3 protein: CASRQGYTEAFF

D gene: -
J gene: TRBJ1-2
clone size: -
V gene: TRBV6-5
CDR3 DNA: TGTGCCAGCAGTTACGTATTGCTAGGGGCCATCTATGGCTACACCTTC
CDR3 protein: CASSYVLLGAIYGYTF

D gene: TRBD1
J gene: TRBJ2-2
clone size: once
V gene: TRBV20-1
CDR3 DNA: TGCAGTGCTGGTGGCTACGGACAGGGAAATACCGGGGAGCTGTTTTTT
CDR3 protein: CSAGGYGQGNTGELFF

D gene: -
J gene: TRBJ1-2
clone size: -
V gene: TRBV9
CDR3 DNA: TGTGCCAGCAGCGTTTTGGCAGGAGGTACCTATGGCTACACCTTC
CDR3 protein: CASSVLAGGTYGYTF

D gene: -
J gene: TRBJ1-3
clone size: few
V gene: TRBV11-2
CDR3 DNA: TGTGCCAGCAGCTTACGCCCTCCAGACTCTGGAAACACCATATATTTT
CDR3 protein: CASSLRPPDSGNTIYF

D gene: -
J gene: TRBJ1-3
clone size: -
V gene: TRBV11-3
CDR3 DNA: TGTGCCAGCAGCCACAGGTTCGGAAACACCATATATTTT
CDR3 protein: CASSHRFGNTIYF

D gene: -
J gene: TRBJ2-1
clone size: -
V gene: TRBV5-4
CDR3 DNA: TGTGCCAGCACCCGGGGGGCACAGGACTATGGTGAGCAGTTCTTC
CDR3 protein: CASTRGAQDYGEQFF

D gene: -
J gene: TRBJ1-3
clone size: -
V gene: TRBV7-2
CDR3 DNA: TGTGCCAGCAGCTTGCAGGGATCTGGAAACACCATATATTTT
CDR3 protein: CASSLQGSGNTIYF

D gene: -
J gene: TRBJ1-2
clone size: -
V gene: TRBV19
CDR3 DNA: TGTGCCAGTAGTATAGGAGGACTCTATGGCTACACCTTC
CDR3 protein: CASSIGGLYGYTF

D gene: TRBD1
J gene: TRBJ2-2
clone size: -
V gene: TRBV5-1
CDR3 DNA: TGCGCCAGCAGCTGGCGTGGAGGGACAGGGAACACCGGGGAGCTGTTTTTT
CDR3 protein: CASSWRGGTGNTGELFF

D gene: -
J gene: TRBJ2-3
clone size: -
V gene: TRBV29-1
CDR3 DNA: TGCAGCGTTGCCCAAGCCTTAGCGGCCGTGAGCACAGATACGCAGTATTTT
CDR3 protein: CSVAQALAAVSTDTQYF

D gene: -
J gene: TRBJ1-4
clone size: few
V gene: TRBV5-1
CDR3 DNA: TGCGCCAGCAGCTTGGAGGGGTATGGGGATGAAAAACTGTTTTTT
CDR3 protein: CASSLEGYGDEKLFF

D gene: TRBD2
J gene: TRBJ2-1
clone size: -
V gene: TRBV10-2
CDR3 DNA: TGCGCCAGCAGTGACTCGGGGGGAGATGAGCAGTTCTTC
CDR3 protein: CASSDSGGDEQFF

D gene: -
J gene: TRBJ1-2
clone size: -
V gene: TRBV10-2
CDR3 DNA: TGCGCCAGCAGTGAGACAGTCGCTGGGAACTATGGCTACACCTTC
CDR3 protein: CASSETVAGNYGYTF

D gene: -
J gene: TRBJ2-7
clone size: -
V gene: TRBV5-1
CDR3 DNA: TGCGCCAGCAGCTTGGTTCCGGGGGTAAACTACGAGCAGTACTTC
CDR3 protein: CASSLVPGVNYEQYF

D gene: -
J gene: TRBJ1-1
clone size: -
V gene: TRBV19
CDR3 DNA: TGTGCCAGTAGCCTCGTACCCAGCCGCGGGGGGAACACTGAAGCTTTCTTT
CDR3 protein: CASSLVPSRGGNTEAFF

D gene: -
J gene: TRBJ1-3
clone size: -
V gene: TRBV18
CDR3 DNA: TGTGCCAGCTCACCGGTACAGAGCTCTGGAAACACCATATATTTT
CDR3 protein: CASSPVQSSGNTIYF

D gene: TRBD1
J gene: TRBJ1-3
clone size: -
V gene: TRBV19
CDR3 DNA: TGTGCCAGTACTTCCTCGACAGGGTCGGGGGGAAACACCATATATTTT
CDR3 protein: CASTSSTGSGGNTIYF

D gene: TRBD2
J gene: TRBJ2-3
clone size: -
V gene: TRBV19
CDR3 DNA: TGTGCCAGTAGTATAGTTGGGACTAGCGGGACAGATACGCAGTATTTT
CDR3 protein: CASSIVGTSGTDTQYF

D gene: -
J gene: TRBJ1-1
clone size: few
V gene: TRBV7-6
CDR3 DNA: TGTGCCAGCAGCTTAGGTCACATGAACACTGAAGCTTTCTTT
CDR3 protein: CASSLGHMNTEAFF

D gene: -
J gene: TRBJ1-4
clone size: -
V gene: TRBV5-6
CDR3 DNA: TGTGCCAGCAGCTTTATTGGCGGGCAGAGCCTGTTTTTT
CDR3 protein: CASSFIGGQSLFF